The subject of this entry is one T cell receptor (beta chain). Its specificity is unknown. No immunosuppressive drugs were given to ulcerative colitis patients before diagnostic colonoscopy. Profiling relied on immunoSEQ multiplex PCR, and the TCRdb table lists in-frame clones only, not all of them. Here the sample spans around 65,000 clones, around 80% being singletons. The sample is drawn from a study of pediatric ulcerative colitis. Study-wide results and caveats: Blood-rectal clonal overlap within each person was significantly higher in ulcerative colitis patients than controls.

Germline V gene lookup returns CDR1 GTSNPN and CDR2 SVGIG (reference sequence). The V gene end was trimmed by 3 bases and the J gene end by 2 bases; junction bases not matched to a gene: 3. This CDR3 is 13 amino acids long. The sequence came from a boy aged 5 to 17 with moderate ulcerative colitis. Sample: blood. J is TRBJ2-5 and V is TRBV30; 7 nucleotides agree with TRBD1. The CDR3 loop is CAWSKGAQETQYF. The CDR3 bases are TGTGCCTGGAGCAAGGGGGCGCAAGAGACCCAGTACTTC. The complete variable domain, with remaining parts taken from reference TRBV30 and TRBJ2-5, reads SQTIHQWPATLVQPVGSPLSLECTVEGTSNPNLYWYRQAAGRGLQLLFYSVGIGQISSEVPQNLSASRPQDRQFILSSKKLLLSDSGFYLCAWSKGAQETQYFGPGTRLLVL.